Each of the 23 T cell receptor beta chains below was sequenced from the same sample in a study of cytomegalovirus exposure and HLA in healthy donors. The PCR was carried out with 60 Vbeta primers and 13 Jbeta primers. Sequencing used immunoSEQ multiplex PCR; TCRdb keeps in-frame clones, though not all of them. The sample includes more than 150,000 clones, 76% of them seen just once. Sequenced sample: PBMCs. The receptors were sampled from a young man in good health and CMV-seronegative.

The V and J genes are TRBV5-8 and TRBJ1-3; 7 positions match TRBD1. The germline gives CDR1 SGHTS, CDR2 YDEGEE. This CDR3 is built from 16 residues. V shed 3 bases and J 2 bases; nucleotides not matched to a gene: 8. The CDR3 protein is CASSSRQGEPGNTIYF. The CDR3 region has the DNA TGTGCCAGCAGCTCCCGACAGGGTGAACCTGGAAACACCATATATTTT. The whole variable domain, filled in from reference TRBV5-8 and TRBJ1-3, reads EAGVTQSPTHLIKTRGQQATLRCSPISGHTSVYWYQQALGLGLQFLLWYDEGEERNRGNFPPRFSGRQFPNYSSELNVNALELEDSALYLCASSSRQGEPGNTIYFGEGSWLTVV.

This rearrangement joins TRBV9 to TRBJ1-2; TRBD1 aligns across 9 bases. Germline CDR1 SGDLS, CDR2 YYNGEE. V gave up 2 bases and J gave up 6 bases; unmatched junction bases: 5. The CDR3 has 14 amino acids. CDR3 sequence (DNA): TGTGCCAGCAGCGTGGCCGGGACAGGGAATGGCTACACCTTC. Its protein product is CASSVAGTGNGYTF.

This clone was detected a few times. The chain couples TRBV28 to TRBJ2-7, with 8 bases aligning to TRBD2. Germline V gene data show CDR1 as MDHEN and CDR2 as SYDVKM. Trimming removed 7 bases from V and 6 bases from J; junction bases left unmatched: 20. This CDR3 is built from 17 residues. DNA of the CDR3: TGTGCCAGCACCCCAGGAGCTAGCGGGTCCTTCCCTGGCGAGCAGTACTTC. Its protein product is CASTPGASGSFPGEQYF.

The chain employs TRBV6-1 and TRBJ1-2; 9 bases line up with TRBD1. The junction had 5 bases not matched to a gene; V was cut back by 5 bases and J by 4 bases. The length of the CDR3 is 14 residues. Germline loops: CDR1 MNHNS, CDR2 SASEGT. CDR3 coding DNA: TGTGCCAGCAGTCCACAGGGGGCGTCCTATGGCTACACCTTC. It translates to CASSPQGASYGYTF.

V gene TRBV5-6 combines with J gene TRBJ2-6, with 7 positions matching TRBD1. The J segment lost 1 base and the V segment lost 5 bases, leaving 15 bases of the junction unmatched. This CDR3 is built from 19 residues. CDR1 is SGHDT and CDR2 is YYEEEE in the germline V gene. CDR3 protein: CASRVGGAGGRSGANVLTF. CDR3 nucleotides: TGTGCCAGCAGGGTGGGTGGGGCAGGGGGAAGGTCTGGGGCCAACGTCCTGACTTTC.

This clone was seen only once. The chain combines TRBV9 with TRBJ2-3; a possible D gene is TRBD2 (5 bases). Germline CDR1 SGDLS, CDR2 YYNGEE. The CDR3 spans 13 residues. Trimming removed 1 base from V and 5 bases from J, with 8 bases in between. CDR3 amino acids: CASSVLAQDTQYF. The CDR3 coding sequence is TGTGCCAGCAGCGTACTAGCTCAAGATACGCAGTATTTT.

The chain combines TRBV5-1 with TRBJ2-3, with D hard to call. CDR1 is SGHRS and CDR2 is YFSETQ in the germline V gene. The CDR3 is 13 residues long. V was pared by 7 bases and J by 3 bases, with 12 bases between. As DNA, the CDR3 is TGCGCCAGCGGAGAGGCCATGACAGATACGCAGTATTTT. Protein: CASGEAMTDTQYF. Supplemented by reference TRBV5-1 and TRBJ2-3, the full variable domain reads KAGVTQTPRYLIKTRGQQVTLSCSPISGHRSVSWYQQTPGQGLQFLFEYFSETQRNKGNFPGRFSGRQFSNSRSEMNVSTLELGDSALYLCASGEAMTDTQYFGPGTRLTVL.

The V call is TRBV15, the J call TRBJ2-4; D might be TRBD1 (6 bases). The germline V and J ends were trimmed by 0 bases and 8 bases, with 11 bases remaining between them. CDR1 is LNHNV and CDR2 is YYDKDF in the germline V gene (reference sequence). This CDR3 contains 14 residues. CDR3 nucleotide sequence: TGTGCCACCAGCAGAGAGGGGGCACAGTACATTCAGTACTTC. Translation gives CATSREGAQYIQYF.

The chain combines TRBV14 with TRBJ2-1; 10 bases map to TRBD2. Germline values: CDR1 SGHDN, CDR2 FVKESK. The CDR3 loop spans 16 amino acids. V shed 6 bases, J shed 4 bases, and the junction held 9 bases outside the gene matches. The CDR3 bases are TGTGCCAGCAGGTCCGCAACTAGCGGGGCGTACAATGAGCAGTTCTTC. This codes for CASRSATSGAYNEQFF.

This rearrangement joins TRBV10-3 to TRBJ2-5; 8 positions agree with TRBD1. CDR3 length equals 15 residues. Looked up from germline, CDR1 is ENHRY and CDR2 is SYGVKD. Trimming cost V 1 base and J 5 bases; bases outside gene matches: 6. CDR3 DNA sequence: TGTGCCATCAGTGAGTTTCAGGGGGCGCAGGAGACCCAGTACTTC. It translates to CAISEFQGAQETQYF.

This clone showed up just once. V gene TRBV6-6 combines with J gene TRBJ2-5; 7 bases agree with TRBD2. Germline CDR1 reads MNHNY; CDR2 reads SVGAGI (reference sequence). The CDR3 sequence is 15 residues long. V lost 0 bases, J lost 5 bases, and 6 bases stayed unmatched. The CDR3 sequence is CASSYSGGSAETQYF. CDR3 coding DNA: TGTGCCAGCAGTTACTCGGGGGGGAGCGCGGAGACCCAGTACTTC.

This chain uses TRBV5-4 with TRBJ1-2, with no clear D. The length of the CDR3 is 15 residues. The germline V gene has CDR1 SGHNT and CDR2 YYREEE (reference sequence). Trimming left V 0 bases short and J 4 bases short, with 13 bases between. The CDR3 DNA is TGTGCCAGCAGCTTGGTAGGAGGGAAGAGCTATGGCTACACCTTC. It yields the protein CASSLVGGKSYGYTF.

The chain links TRBV7-2 to TRBJ2-7; a possible D gene is TRBD1 (6 bases). Trimming took off 7 bases at V and 7 bases at J, with 17 bases between the two ends. The CDR3 is 13 residues long. Germline-derived CDR1 and CDR2 are SGHTA and FQGNSA. The DNA of the CDR3 is TGTGCCAGCACCGACCAGGGGCTAGGGGAGCAGTACTTC. This gives the protein CASTDQGLGEQYF.

This clone was seen more than once but under ten times. The CDR3 reads CASSPARGTDTQYF. For the CDR3, the DNA is TGCGCCAGCAGCCCGGCTAGAGGCACAGATACGCAGTATTTT. The V and J genes are TRBV5-1 and TRBJ2-3; D ambiguous. The V end was cut by 4 bases, the J end by 1 base, with 10 bases between. This CDR3 contains 14 residues. Germline assignment: CDR1 SGHRS and CDR2 YFSETQ.

The rearrangement uses TRBV6-6 and TRBJ1-4; TRBD1 might be the D (5 bases). Germline V CDR1 and CDR2: MNHNY, SVGAGI (reference sequence). This CDR3 region has 15 residues. The V end lost 2 bases, the J end lost 3 bases, and 10 bases lay between the germline ends. CDR3 DNA: TGTGCCAGCAGTTACCCGCGGGACCCTAATGAAAAACTGTTTTTT. Protein sequence: CASSYPRDPNEKLFF.

As for this clone: One end of the junction varies from germline; a read error may be responsible. The chain links TRBV30 to TRBJ1-2; possibly TRBD1 for D (5 bases). The CDR3 totals 8 residues. The germline V gene has CDR1 GTSNPN and CDR2 SVGIG (reference sequence). This chain's CDR3 is CAWQDKVF. CDR3 bases: TGTGCCTGGCAGGACAAGGTCTTC.

V usage is TRBV30 and J usage is TRBJ1-4; D gene uncertain. The CDR3 is made up of 12 amino acids. The germline CDR1 and CDR2 sequences are GTSNPN and SVGIG (reference sequence). V was clipped by 0 bases and J by 8 bases, with 7 bases between them. In DNA form, the CDR3 reads TGTGCCTGGAGTGTTCGCCAGGAAAAACTGTTTTTT. This codes for CAWSVRQEKLFF.

This clone was detected only a few times. Other DNA sequences within the sample encode an identical CDR3. The V gene is TRBV28, the J gene TRBJ1-1, with D hard to call. The germline V gene has CDR1 MDHEN and CDR2 SYDVKM. The CDR3 length is 14 residues. V lost 6 bases and J 1 base, leaving 12 bases between the germline ends. CDR3 coding DNA: TGTGCCAGCAGCCCATTGACACCGAACACTGAAGCTTTCTTT. It encodes CASSPLTPNTEAFF.

In nucleotides, the CDR3 is TGTGCCAGCAGCCCGGGGGGGACCTATGGCTACACCTTC. Its protein is CASSPGGTYGYTF. V is TRBV28 and J is TRBJ1-2; weak D call: TRBD1 (5 bases). The germline gives CDR1 MDHEN, CDR2 SYDVKM. CDR3 length equals 13 residues. V was shortened by 6 bases and J by 4 bases, with 12 bases between the two germline ends.

In DNA form, the CDR3 reads TGTGCCAGCAGCTTAGGTCTAGCGGGGGGGTACAATGAGCAGTTCTTC. Protein sequence: CASSLGLAGGYNEQFF. The chain employs TRBV13 and TRBJ2-1; TRBD2 matches 12 bases. Germline CDR1 is PRHDT and CDR2 is FYEKMQ (reference sequence). The ends lost 0 bases at V and 4 bases at J; junction bases unmatched: 1. CDR3 length equals 16 residues.

This clone was detected only a few times. The chain combines TRBV4-1 with TRBJ2-7; TRBD2 agrees at 8 bases. This CDR3 spans 17 amino acids. V was clipped by 0 bases and J by 6 bases; unmatched bases: 13. The germline V gene has CDR1 MGHRA and CDR2 YSYEKL. The CDR3 sequence: CASSQDRSPPGGSEQYF. Here the CDR3 DNA reads TGCGCCAGCAGCCAAGATCGGTCCCCCCCGGGGGGGAGCGAGCAGTACTTC.

V is TRBV13 and J is TRBJ2-1, with 8 bases fitting TRBD2. V was clipped by 4 bases and J by 2 bases; unmatched bases: 7. The length of the CDR3 is 16 residues. Germline CDR1 PRHDT, CDR2 FYEKMQ (reference sequence). This CDR3 is CASSWGIGGAYNEQFF. CDR3 nucleotides: TGTGCCAGCAGCTGGGGGATCGGGGGGGCCTACAATGAGCAGTTCTTC.

V gene TRBV6-6 combines with J gene TRBJ2-3; possible D gene TRBD2, 6 bases. The CDR3 contains 16 residues. The V gene's germline CDR1 is MNHNY and CDR2 SVGAGI (reference sequence). V dropped 2 bases and J dropped 6 bases, with 18 bases sitting between them. In nucleotides, the CDR3 is TGTGCCAGCAGTTACCCGACGGGACTTGGGGTCGATACGCAGTATTTT. This sequence encodes CASSYPTGLGVDTQYF.